A selection of T cell receptor beta chains follows, all from one sample in a study of shared clonotypes between healthy human individuals. Repertoires were generated with immunoSEQ multiplex PCR, while TCRdb's copy carries only in-frame clones and drops some. Seen here are roughly 2.2 million clones, over 85% observed once, and the top ten hold 0.39%. The sequenced material came from naive CD4+ T cells from PBMCs. Source of these receptors: a young man in good health. Some clones in this sample may be carry-over from other donors' samples. The CDR3 runs from the conserved cysteine through the conserved F or W. The D gene is left open where the match is weak. Clone size is not always given. Where it is, it says once, few, many or a class for expanded clones.

cdr3_length: 18; d_call: .; j_call: TRBJ1-3; clone_size: .; v_call: TRBV10-3; cdr3_nt: TGTGCCATCAGTGAAGTAAAGGGAGAGTTTAGCTCTGGAAACACCATATATTTT; cdr3_aa: CAISEVKGEFSSGNTIYF
cdr3_length: 14; d_call: TRBD2; j_call: TRBJ2-5; clone_size: .; v_call: TRBV4-1; cdr3_nt: TGCGCCAGCAGCCAAGAAAGCACGGGGGGGGACCAGTACTTC; cdr3_aa: CASSQESTGGDQYF
cdr3_length: 15; d_call: .; j_call: TRBJ2-4; clone_size: .; v_call: TRBV19; cdr3_nt: TGTGCCAGTAGTATAGGCGAACTAGCCAAAAACATTCAGTACTTC; cdr3_aa: CASSIGELAKNIQYF
cdr3_length: 14; d_call: TRBD1; j_call: TRBJ2-7; clone_size: once; v_call: TRBV5-6; cdr3_nt: TGTGCCAGCAGCTCCCGGGACAGGGGCGACGAGCAGTACTTC; cdr3_aa: CASSSRDRGDEQYF
cdr3_length: 12; d_call: .; j_call: TRBJ2-2; clone_size: .; v_call: TRBV5-8; cdr3_nt: TGTGCCAGCAGTTGGAACACCGGGGAGCTGTTTTTT; cdr3_aa: CASSWNTGELFF
cdr3_length: 14; d_call: .; j_call: TRBJ2-1; clone_size: .; v_call: TRBV6-1; cdr3_nt: TGTGCCAGCAGCTTTGGACAGTCCTACAATGAGCAGTTCTTC; cdr3_aa: CASSFGQSYNEQFF
cdr3_length: 14; d_call: TRBD2; j_call: TRBJ2-7; clone_size: .; v_call: TRBV30; cdr3_nt: TGTGCCTGGCGAAGACTAGCCATGGAAAGCGAGCAGTACTTC; cdr3_aa: CAWRRLAMESEQYF
cdr3_length: 14; d_call: TRBD1; j_call: TRBJ2-2; clone_size: .; v_call: TRBV6-5; cdr3_nt: TGTGCCAGCAGGAGACAGGGACACACCGGGGAGCTGTTTTTT; cdr3_aa: CASRRQGHTGELFF
cdr3_length: 17; d_call: .; j_call: TRBJ2-6; clone_size: .; v_call: TRBV9; cdr3_nt: TGTGCCAGCAGCGGAGGACGGAACAACTCTGGGGCCAACGTCCTGACTTTC; cdr3_aa: CASSGGRNNSGANVLTF
cdr3_length: 15; d_call: .; j_call: TRBJ2-7; clone_size: .; v_call: TRBV2; cdr3_nt: TGTGCCAGCAGCGTCGATTCCGGAGGGGCCTACGAGCAGTACTTC; cdr3_aa: CASSVDSGGAYEQYF
cdr3_length: 12; d_call: .; j_call: TRBJ2-7; clone_size: .; v_call: TRBV7-6; cdr3_nt: TGTGCCAGCAGCTTAAAGGGCAACGAGCAGTACTTC; cdr3_aa: CASSLKGNEQYF
cdr3_length: 15; d_call: TRBD1; j_call: TRBJ2-2; clone_size: .; v_call: TRBV11-3; cdr3_nt: TGTGCCAGCAGCTTAGGGACAGGTTACACCGGGGAGCTGTTTTTT; cdr3_aa: CASSLGTGYTGELFF
cdr3_length: 15; d_call: .; j_call: TRBJ2-7; clone_size: .; v_call: TRBV7-2; cdr3_nt: TGTGCCAGCAGCTTTAACAGGGGACTTACCTACGAGCAGTACTTC; cdr3_aa: CASSFNRGLTYEQYF
cdr3_length: 15; d_call: .; j_call: TRBJ2-7; clone_size: .; v_call: TRBV15; cdr3_nt: TGTGCCACCAGCAGAGATTGGAGCAGGGCGGTCGAGCAGTACTTC; cdr3_aa: CATSRDWSRAVEQYF
cdr3_length: 15; d_call: TRBD1; j_call: TRBJ2-7; clone_size: .; v_call: TRBV4-1; cdr3_nt: TGCGCCAGCAGCCAGCCGACAGGGGGTGCCTACGAGCAGTACTTC; cdr3_aa: CASSQPTGGAYEQYF